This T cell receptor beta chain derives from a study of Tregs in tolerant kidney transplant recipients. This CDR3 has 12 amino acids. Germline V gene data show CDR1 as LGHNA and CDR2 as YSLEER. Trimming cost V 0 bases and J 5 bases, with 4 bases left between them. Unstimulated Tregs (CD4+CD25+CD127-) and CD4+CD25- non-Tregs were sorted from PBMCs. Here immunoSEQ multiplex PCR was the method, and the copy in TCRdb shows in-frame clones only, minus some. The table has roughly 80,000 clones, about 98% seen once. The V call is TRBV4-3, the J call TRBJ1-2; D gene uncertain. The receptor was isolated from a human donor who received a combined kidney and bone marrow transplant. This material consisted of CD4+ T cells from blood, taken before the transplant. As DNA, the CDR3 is TGCGCCAGCAGCCAAGACTTTTATGGCTACACCTTC. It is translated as CASSQDFYGYTF.